The clone carrying this T cell receptor (beta chain) was detected many times. Antigen: not known. Trimming removed 3 bases from V and 4 bases from J, with 24 bases in between. The CDR3 is made up of 19 amino acids. This entry comes from a study of neurological immune-mediated disorders. Study outcomes and limitations: Expansion of TCR clones was greatest in HTLV-1-associated myelopathy and smallest in multiple sclerosis, where it fell below that of healthy controls. Expanded clones shared no identical CDR3 amino acid sequences across subjects, which suggested private TCR-beta repertoires in all groups.

The cDNA came from 5'RACE, which used 10-nucleotide random UMIs. The yield of each sequencing run was over 160 million TCR-beta sequences from 15-18 subjects. Via MiXCR, TCRdb re-called the 5' RACE reads, giving one row per CDR3 protein. The table has 40,000 or so distinct CDR3 sequences, roughly 14% seen once. This TCR came from a woman aged 45-65 years with HTLV-1-associated myelopathy (HAM/TSP). V usage is TRBV12-3 or TRBV12-4 and J usage is TRBJ2-2; either TRBD1 or TRBD2 may fit D (5 bases each). The sample comprised PBMCs. CDR3 in DNA: TGTGCCAGCAGTTTTCTGAACCTCTTCGGGGCTGCCCTCACCGGGGAGCTGTTTTTT. Its protein product is CASSFLNLFGAALTGELFF.